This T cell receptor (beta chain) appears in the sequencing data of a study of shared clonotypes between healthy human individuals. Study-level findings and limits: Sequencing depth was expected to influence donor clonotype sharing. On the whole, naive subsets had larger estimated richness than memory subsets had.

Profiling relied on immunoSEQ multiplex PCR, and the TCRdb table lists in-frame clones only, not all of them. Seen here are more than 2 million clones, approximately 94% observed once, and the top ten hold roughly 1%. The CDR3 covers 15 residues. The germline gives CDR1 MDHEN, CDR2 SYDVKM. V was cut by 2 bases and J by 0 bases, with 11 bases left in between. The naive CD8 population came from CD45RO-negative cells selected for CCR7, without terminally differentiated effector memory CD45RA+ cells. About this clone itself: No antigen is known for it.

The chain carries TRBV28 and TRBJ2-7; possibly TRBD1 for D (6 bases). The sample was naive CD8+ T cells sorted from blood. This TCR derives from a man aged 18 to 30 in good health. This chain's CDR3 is CASSLTGLSSYEQYF. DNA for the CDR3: TGTGCCAGCAGTTTAACAGGGTTGTCCTCCTACGAGCAGTACTTC.